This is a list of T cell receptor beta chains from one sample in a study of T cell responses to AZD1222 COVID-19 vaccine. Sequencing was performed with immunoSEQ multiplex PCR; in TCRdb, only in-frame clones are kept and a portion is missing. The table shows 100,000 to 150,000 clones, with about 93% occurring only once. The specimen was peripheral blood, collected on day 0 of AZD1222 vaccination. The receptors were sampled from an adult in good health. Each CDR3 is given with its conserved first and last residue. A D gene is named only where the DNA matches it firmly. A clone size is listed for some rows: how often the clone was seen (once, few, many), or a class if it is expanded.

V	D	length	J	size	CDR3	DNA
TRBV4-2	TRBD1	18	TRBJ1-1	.	CASSQGQGATYMNTEAFF	TGTGCCAGCAGCCAAGGACAGGGGGCGACCTATATGAACACTGAAGCTTTCTTT
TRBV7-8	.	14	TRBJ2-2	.	CASSQPLVTGELFF	TGTGCCAGCAGCCAACCACTAGTAACCGGGGAGCTGTTTTTT
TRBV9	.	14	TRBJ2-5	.	CASSDRDSWGTQYF	TGTGCCAGCAGCGACCGGGACTCCTGGGGGACCCAGTACTTC
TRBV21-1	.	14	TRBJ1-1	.	CASSKEAQNTEAFF	TGTGCCAGCAGCAAAGAGGCGCAGAACACTGAAGCTTTCTTT
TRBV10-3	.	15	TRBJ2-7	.	CAIGEARASSYEQYF	TGTGCCATCGGGGAGGCTAGAGCGAGCTCCTACGAGCAGTACTTC
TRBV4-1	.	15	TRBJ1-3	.	CASSQDWGVGNTIYF	TGCGCCAGCAGCCAAGATTGGGGGGTTGGAAACACCATATATTTT
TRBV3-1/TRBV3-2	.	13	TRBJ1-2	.	CASSQAQGGDYTF	TGTGCCAGCAGCCAAGCGCAGGGAGGGGACTACACCTTC
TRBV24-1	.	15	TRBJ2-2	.	CATSGLSGNTGELFF	TGTGCCACCAGTGGCCTAAGCGGGAACACCGGGGAGCTGTTTTTT
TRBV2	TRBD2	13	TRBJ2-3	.	CASRAGGEDTQYF	TGTGCCAGCAGAGCGGGGGGTGAAGATACGCAGTATTTT
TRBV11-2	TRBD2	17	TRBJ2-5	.	CASSSRLASGSQETQYF	TGTGCCAGCAGCTCTCGGCTGGCTAGCGGATCCCAAGAGACCCAGTACTTC
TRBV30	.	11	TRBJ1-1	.	CAWRANTEAFF	TGTGCCTGGAGGGCAAACACTGAAGCTTTCTTT
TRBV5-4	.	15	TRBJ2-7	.	CASSFGGANGDEQYF	TGTGCCAGCAGCTTTGGTGGCGCCAACGGGGACGAGCAGTACTTC
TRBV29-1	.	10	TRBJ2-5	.	CSVGPETQYF	TGCAGCGTTGGCCCAGAGACCCAGTACTTC
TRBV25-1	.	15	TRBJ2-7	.	CASSDLADPSYEQYF	TGTGCCAGCAGTGATTTAGCGGACCCATCCTACGAGCAGTACTTC
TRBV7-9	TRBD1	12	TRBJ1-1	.	CGTQGGGTEAFF	TGTGGTACCCAAGGGGGCGGCACTGAAGCTTTCTTT
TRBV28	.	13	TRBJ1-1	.	CASSLDPISEAFF	TGTGCCAGCAGTTTGGACCCCATCTCTGAAGCTTTCTTT
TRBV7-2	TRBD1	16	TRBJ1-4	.	CASSSGTGSWNEKLFF	TGTGCCAGCAGCTCCGGGACAGGGTCTTGGAATGAAAAACTGTTTTTT
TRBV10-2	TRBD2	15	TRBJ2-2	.	CASSDTSGRAGELFF	TGCGCCAGCAGCGATACTAGCGGGAGGGCCGGGGAGCTGTTTTTT
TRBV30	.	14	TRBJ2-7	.	CAWRGRERSYEQYF	TGTGCCTGGAGGGGCAGGGAAAGATCCTACGAGCAGTACTTC
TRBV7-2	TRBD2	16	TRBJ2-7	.	CASSSMVLAGGGEQYF	TGTGCCAGCAGCTCCATGGTACTAGCGGGAGGAGGCGAGCAGTACTTC
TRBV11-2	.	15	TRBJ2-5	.	CASSFRGATDETQYF	TGTGCCAGCAGCTTTCGGGGGGCGACTGACGAGACCCAGTACTTC
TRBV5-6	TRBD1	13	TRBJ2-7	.	CASSPQGWYEQYF	TGTGCCAGCAGCCCACAGGGGTGGTACGAGCAGTACTTC
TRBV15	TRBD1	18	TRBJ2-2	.	CATSGTVDLILNTGELFF	TGTGCCACCAGTGGGACAGTCGACCTCATACTAAACACCGGGGAGCTGTTTTTT
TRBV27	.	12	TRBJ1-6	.	CASSLQNSPLHF	TGTGCCAGCAGTTTGCAGAATTCACCCCTCCACTTT
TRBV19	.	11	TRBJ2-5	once	CASKGKETQYF	TGTGCCAGTAAGGGTAAAGAGACCCAGTACTTC
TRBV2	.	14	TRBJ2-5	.	CASSEWRGPETQYF	TGTGCCAGCAGTGAATGGCGGGGTCCAGAGACCCAGTACTTC
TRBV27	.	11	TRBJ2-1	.	CASSPGEKVIF	TGTGCCAGCAGTCCAGGGGAGAAGGTTATCTTC
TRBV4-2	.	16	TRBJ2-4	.	CASSQVIGGGQNIQYF	TGTGCCAGCAGCCAAGTAATCGGCGGGGGCCAAAACATTCAGTACTTC
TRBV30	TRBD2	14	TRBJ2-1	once	CAWSAGTNYNEQFF	TGTGCCTGGAGCGCCGGGACTAACTACAATGAGCAGTTCTTC
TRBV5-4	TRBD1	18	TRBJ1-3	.	CASSRSGTGIPSGNTIYF	TGTGCCAGCAGCCGCTCCGGGACAGGGATTCCCAGTGGAAACACCATATATTTT
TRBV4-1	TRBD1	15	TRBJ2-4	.	CASSLRQGSKNIQYF	TGCGCCAGCAGCCTTCGACAGGGCAGCAAAAACATTCAGTACTTC
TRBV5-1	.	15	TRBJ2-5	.	CASSLAVAAQETQYF	TGCGCCAGCAGCTTGGCCGTGGCAGCCCAAGAGACCCAGTACTTC
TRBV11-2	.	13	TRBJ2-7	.	CASSPPQFSEQYF	TGTGCCAGCAGCCCCCCCCAATTTTCCGAGCAGTACTTC
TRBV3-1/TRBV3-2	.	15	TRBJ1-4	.	CASSQVRGGSEKLFF	TGTGCCAGCAGCCAAGTTAGGGGTGGGAGTGAAAAACTGTTTTTT
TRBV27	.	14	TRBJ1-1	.	CASRLGAPNTEAFF	TGTGCCAGCAGGCTGGGGGCGCCCAACACTGAAGCTTTCTTT
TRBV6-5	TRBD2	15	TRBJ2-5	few	CASTALAGGQETQYF	TGTGCCAGCACTGCACTAGCGGGGGGGCAAGAGACCCAGTACTTC
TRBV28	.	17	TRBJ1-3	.	CASSWGSPTFSGNTIYF	TGTGCCAGCAGCTGGGGGTCTCCTACATTCTCTGGAAACACCATATATTTT
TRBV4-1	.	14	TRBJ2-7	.	CASSPRDTSYEQYF	TGCGCCAGCAGCCCCCGGGACACCAGTTACGAGCAGTACTTC
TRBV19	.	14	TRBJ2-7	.	CASSVGQHNYEQYF	TGTGCCAGTAGCGTCGGCCAGCACAACTACGAGCAGTACTTC
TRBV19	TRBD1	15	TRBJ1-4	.	CASSIGGQINEKLFF	TGTGCCAGTAGTATAGGGGGACAGATTAATGAAAAACTGTTTTTT
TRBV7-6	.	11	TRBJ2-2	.	CASSYTGELFF	TGTGCCAGCAGCTACACCGGGGAGCTGTTTTTT
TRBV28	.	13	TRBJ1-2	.	CASTAKSGYGYTF	TGTGCCAGCACCGCGAAGTCCGGCTATGGCTACACCTTC
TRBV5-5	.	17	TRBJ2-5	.	CASSLGATRTLMETQYF	TGTGCCAGCAGCTTGGGCGCTACACGGACCCTTATGGAGACCCAGTACTTC
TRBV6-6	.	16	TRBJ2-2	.	CASSYSMGSEPGELFF	TGTGCCAGCAGTTACTCGATGGGTAGCGAACCCGGGGAGCTGTTTTTT
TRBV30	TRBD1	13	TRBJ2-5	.	CAWNGRGRETQYF	TGTGCCTGGAATGGAAGGGGGCGGGAGACCCAGTACTTC
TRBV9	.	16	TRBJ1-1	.	CASSDSLAKGNTEAFF	TGTGCCAGCAGCGACAGTTTGGCTAAAGGGAACACTGAAGCTTTCTTT
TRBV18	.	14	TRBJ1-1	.	CASSQQEAPGVDFF	TGTGCCAGCTCACAACAGGAAGCCCCTGGGGTGGATTTCTTT
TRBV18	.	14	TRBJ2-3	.	CASSPPQAADTQYF	TGTGCCAGCTCACCACCACAGGCCGCAGATACGCAGTATTTT
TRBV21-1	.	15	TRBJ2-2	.	CASSKAQGAGGELFF	TGTGCCAGCAGCAAAGCACAGGGGGCGGGCGGGGAGCTGTTTTTT
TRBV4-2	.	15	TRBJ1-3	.	CASSQVQGGGNTIYF	TGTGCCAGCAGCCAAGTCCAAGGAGGTGGAAACACCATATATTTT
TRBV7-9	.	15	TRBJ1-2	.	CASSLAFRENYGYTF	TGTGCCAGCAGCCTCGCATTCCGGGAGAACTATGGCTACACCTTC
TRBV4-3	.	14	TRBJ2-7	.	CASSQEPGSYEQYF	TGCGCCAGCAGCCAAGAACCCGGATCCTACGAGCAGTACTTC